This section outlines one T cell receptor (beta chain) sequence together with its context. The target antigen is unknown. Profiled with immunoSEQ multiplex PCR; TCRdb holds only in-frame clones, not every one. The profile shows around 120,000 clones, 70% to 90% of them singletons. This specimen comes from a study of T cell responses to AZD1222 COVID-19 vaccine. Whole-study findings and limits: In a largely white British group with more females than males, clonal diversity was possibly underestimated. Reportedly, close to half of spike-specific TCRs are directed against unmutated variant regions.

Germline lookup yields CDR1 LNHNV and CDR2 YYDKDF (reference sequence). With V trimmed by 1 base and J by 2 bases, 5 bases remained unmatched. The CDR3 loop spans 15 amino acids. The clonotype originates from an adult who received the AZD1222 COVID-19 vaccine. The genes are TRBV15 and TRBJ2-7; TRBD2 matches 7 bases. This material consisted of peripheral blood, taken 28 days after the second AZD1222 dose. The CDR3: CATSRARGVAYEQYF. The DNA for the CDR3 is TGTGCCACCAGCAGAGCTCGGGGGGTGGCCTACGAGCAGTACTTC.